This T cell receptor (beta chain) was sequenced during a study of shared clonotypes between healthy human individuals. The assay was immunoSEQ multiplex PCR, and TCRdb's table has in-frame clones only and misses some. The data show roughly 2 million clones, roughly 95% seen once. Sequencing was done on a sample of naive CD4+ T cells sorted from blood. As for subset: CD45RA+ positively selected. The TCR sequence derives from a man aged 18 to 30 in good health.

CDR3 sequence reads: CASSLYLTGVYQETQYF. The CDR3 DNA is TGTGCCAGCAGCTTATATCTCACAGGTGTCTACCAAGAGACCCAGTACTTC. This chain joins TRBV7-2 and TRBJ2-5; tentative D call: TRBD1 (5 bases). The length of the CDR3 is 17 residues. Germline-derived CDR1 and CDR2 are SGHTA and FQGNSA. Trimming removed 2 bases from V and 0 bases from J, with 16 bases in between.